This TCR beta chain was obtained from a study of CD8 T cells in Susac syndrome. General observations from the study: The authors found about 17 Susac-specific public clones in total CD8+ repertoires and roughly 5 in CD8+ TEMRA repertoires.

As regards this clonotype: Its antigen is still unknown.

With random hexamers, reverse transcription was performed on about 0.5 to 1 ug of RNA. TCRdb redid the calling of the immunoSEQ multiplex PCR reads with MiXCR, one entry per CDR3 protein. The repertoire holds some 110,000 distinct CDR3 sequences, around 94% seen once, with around 0.27% in the top ten. Germline loops: CDR1 SGDLS, CDR2 YYNGEE. V lost 0 bases to trimming and J lost 1 base; unmatched junction nucleotides: 10. The CDR3 covers 18 residues. The TCR sequence derives from a human donor with Susac syndrome. The chain is built from TRBV9 and TRBJ2-3; 8 bases agree with TRBD2. Material for sequencing was CD8+ T cells from PBMCs. The CDR3: CASSVALDPAGGTDTQYF. The CDR3, as DNA: TGTGCCAGCAGCGTAGCCCTCGATCCAGCGGGGGGCACAGATACGCAGTATTTT.